These 29 T cell receptor beta chains came from one sample sequenced in a study of CXCR3-negative and CXCR3-positive naive CD8 T cells (dated by TCRdb to the late 2010s). The instrument given in TCRdb is NextSeq 550. The Human TCR Profiling Kit (MiLaboratory) was used to prepare UMI-labeled 5' RACE TRB cDNA libraries. The reads underwent TCRdb reprocessing, giving one record for each CDR3 protein sequence and no DNA. The sample's clone listing holds thousands of distinct CDR3 sequences. Of the sample, approximately 2% falls within the top ten clones. Sample: naive CXCR3- CD8+ T cells from blood. What this sample's cell subset or site label stands for: CD45RO-CCR7+CD27+CD95- naive CD8+ T cells lacking CXCR3 (TNR3-). These receptors all come from a human donor in good health. Some clones in this sample may be carry-over from other donors' samples.

The chain joins TRBV24-1 to TRBJ2-1; without DNA, the TCRdb call of TRBD2 cannot be checked. The CDR3 extends over 17 amino acids. CDR1 and CDR2 (germline): KGHDR, SFDVKD. CDR3 in amino acids: CATSDRSGRALYNEQFF.

The chain couples TRBV3-1 to TRBJ2-7; TCRdb reports TRBD1, a call that lacks DNA to check it against. Germline loops: CDR1 LGHDT, CDR2 YNNKEL (reference sequence). The CDR3 extends over 14 amino acids. CDR3 amino acids: CASSQDSGTYEQYF.

This clonotype ranks as medium-sized in terms of frequency. This chain uses TRBV29-1 with TRBJ2-1. The CDR3 loop spans 13 amino acids. Germline V gene lookup returns CDR1 SQVTM and CDR2 ANQGSEA. CDR3 residues: CSVQDSSYNEQFF.

Here the CDR3 reads CATSEYRYNEQFF. The chain uses TRBV24-1 and TRBJ2-1; the TCRdb D gene call, TRBD1, has no DNA to confirm it. Per the germline V gene, CDR1 is KGHDR and CDR2 is SFDVKD. The CDR3 sequence is 13 residues long.

This sequence joins TRBV6-2 or TRBV6-3 and TRBJ2-1; TCRdb's assignment of TRBD2 cannot be checked, as there is no DNA. From germline, CDR1 is MNHEY and CDR2 SVGEGT. The CDR3 runs to 15 residues. The CDR3 here is CASTPLAGLYNEQFF.

The chain recombines TRBV29-1 with TRBJ1-1; TCRdb's D call, TRBD1, is unchecked because there is no DNA. This CDR3 is 13 amino acids long. Germline loops: CDR1 SQVTM, CDR2 ANQGSEA. The CDR3 sequence is CSVSETGGSEAFF.

Its frequency marks this clonotype as medium-sized. The rearrangement links TRBV5-1 to TRBJ2-1; TCRdb designates TRBD2, a call that cannot be tested without DNA. The CDR3 has 16 amino acids. Germline V CDR1 and CDR2: SGHRS, YFSETQ. The CDR3 is CASSSDSGSSYNEQFF.

This clonotype ranks as medium-sized in terms of frequency. The V call is TRBV12-3 or TRBV12-4, the J call TRBJ2-3. The CDR3 has 12 amino acids. CDR3 loop: CASTYHRDTQYF.

This chain links TRBV6-2 or TRBV6-3 with TRBJ2-7. Germline CDR1 MNHEY, CDR2 SVGEGT. The CDR3 loop spans 14 amino acids. The CDR3 reads CASIQKGFSYEQYF.

Judged by frequency, this clonotype is medium-sized (0.01 to 0.1%). The genes are TRBV28 and TRBJ2-5; there is no DNA to check the TCRdb D call of TRBD1. The germline V gene encodes CDR1 MDHEN and CDR2 SYDVKM. The CDR3 length is 15 residues. CDR3 protein: CASSPRGPGRETQYF. Full variable domain (rest looked up from reference TRBV28 and TRBJ2-5): DVKVTQSSRYLVKRTGEKVFLECVQDMDHENMFWYRQDPGLGLRLIYFSYDVKMKEKGDIPEGYSVSREKKERFSLILESASTNQTSMYLCASSPRGPGRETQYFGPGTRLLVL.

This sequence joins TRBV7-9 and TRBJ2-7; TCRdb lists TRBD2, though no DNA is available to test this call. Germline assignment: CDR1 SEHNR and CDR2 FQNEAQ (reference sequence). The CDR3 is 16 amino acids. CDR3 sequence: CASSSQGLARSYEQYF.

The chain links TRBV29-1 to TRBJ2-1; TCRdb returns TRBD2, unconfirmable since there is no DNA. Germline lookup yields CDR1 SQVTM and CDR2 ANQGSEA. The CDR3 spans 16 residues. CDR3 protein: CSVEGPAGGSYNEQFF.

The V gene is TRBV6-1, the J gene TRBJ1-2; the D call of TRBD1 rests on TCRdb alone, since no DNA is present to check it. Germline V lookup: CDR1 MNHNS, CDR2 SASEGT. The CDR3 loop spans 16 amino acids. The CDR3 protein is CASRGTTGKANYGYTF.

The genes are TRBV9 and TRBJ1-2. Germline V lookup: CDR1 SGDLS, CDR2 YYNGEE. This CDR3 has 14 residues. This CDR3 is CASSTTDGVYGYTF.

This chain joins TRBV5-1 and TRBJ2-7; checking the TCRdb D call of TRBD1 is not possible without DNA. The CDR3 covers 13 residues. The germline gives CDR1 SGHRS, CDR2 YFSETQ. The CDR3 spells CASSFGQAGEQYF.

This clonotype is identified as medium-sized (0.01 to 0.1%) from frequency. This chain uses TRBV11-2 with TRBJ2-1; TCRdb indicates TRBD2, and absent DNA this call remains unverified. This CDR3 has 15 residues. CDR1 is SGHAT, CDR2 FQNNGV, per germline. CDR3 loop: CASSQGRGSGHEQFF.

V usage is TRBV19 and J usage is TRBJ2-5; TCRdb indicates TRBD2, and absent DNA this call remains unverified. CDR1 and CDR2 from the germline V gene are LNHDA and SQIVND (reference sequence). The CDR3 contains 16 residues. CDR3 sequence: CASNAGGPGIGETQYF. Complete variable domain (other parts from reference TRBV19 and TRBJ2-5): DGGITQSPKYLFRKEGQNVTLSCEQNLNHDAMYWYRQDPGQGLRLIYYSQIVNDFQKGDIAEGYSVSREKKESFPLTVTSAQKNPTAFYLCASNAGGPGIGETQYFGPGTRLLVL.

Considering frequency, this clonotype is medium-sized. The chain carries TRBV4-1 and TRBJ1-2. This CDR3 has 11 amino acids. Per the germline V gene, CDR1 is MGHRA and CDR2 is YSYEKL. CDR3 region: CASSQGNGYTF.

J is TRBJ2-7 and V is TRBV29-1; TCRdb selects TRBD1, and the lack of DNA leaves this call unchecked. Per germline, CDR1 SQVTM and CDR2 ANQGSEA. The CDR3 is made up of 14 amino acids. The CDR3 reads CSVETRTGTYEQYF.

This clonotype is called medium-sized based on its frequency. The chain is built from TRBV29-1 and TRBJ1-2; without DNA, the TCRdb call of TRBD1 cannot be checked. CDR1 is SQVTM, CDR2 ANQGSEA, per germline. This CDR3 has 13 residues. CDR3 sequence: CSVRTGVNYGYTF.

This clonotype is identified as medium-sized from frequency. This rearrangement joins TRBV29-1 to TRBJ2-2; TCRdb reports TRBD1, a call that lacks DNA to check it against. The CDR3 length is 12 residues. The germline CDR1 and CDR2 sequences are SQVTM and ANQGSEA. The CDR3 loop reads CSVLQGTGELFF.

This clonotype counts as medium-sized by frequency. This rearrangement joins TRBV4-3 to TRBJ1-1. This CDR3 has 15 amino acids. The germline CDR1 and CDR2 sequences are LGHNA and YSLEER. The CDR3 sequence is CASSQDNDLNTEAFF.

This clonotype is identified as medium-sized from frequency. The chain carries TRBV6-5 and TRBJ2-7; TCRdb gives TRBD1 as the D gene, but with no DNA this cannot be confirmed. The CDR3 extends over 14 amino acids. Germline-derived CDR1 and CDR2 are MNHEY and SVGAGI. The chain's CDR3 is CASRPGQGAYEQYF.

Its frequency marks this clonotype as medium-sized (0.01 to 0.1%). The V gene is TRBV29-1, the J gene TRBJ2-1; checking the TCRdb D call of TRBD2 is not possible without DNA. The CDR3 sequence is 14 residues long. Germline V CDR1 and CDR2: SQVTM, ANQGSEA. The CDR3 region is CSVEAGKFYNEQFF.

This clonotype is medium-sized (0.01 to 0.1%) by frequency. The J gene is TRBJ1-1, the V gene TRBV6-2 or TRBV6-3; TCRdb lists TRBD1, though no DNA is available to test this call. CDR1 is MNHEY and CDR2 is SVGEGT in the germline V gene. The CDR3 covers 15 residues. The CDR3 spells CASSYLETGNTEAFF.

This clonotype counts as medium-sized by frequency. The CDR3 region is CSVEGLLAGVMTLYNEQFF. V is TRBV29-1 and J is TRBJ2-1; TCRdb gives TRBD2 as the D gene, but with no DNA this cannot be confirmed. CDR3 length: 19 amino acids. The germline V gene encodes CDR1 SQVTM and CDR2 ANQGSEA.

Frequency places this clonotype as medium-sized. The chain is built from TRBV7-9 and TRBJ1-4; the D call from TCRdb, TRBD1, cannot be confirmed without DNA. The CDR3 totals 14 residues. Germline V CDR1 and CDR2: SEHNR, FQNEAQ (reference sequence). This chain's CDR3 is CASNVLGPDEKLFF.

This clonotype registers medium-sized (0.01 to 0.1%) by frequency. The CDR3: CASRFAGHNSPLHF. The rearrangement links TRBV4-3 to TRBJ1-6; no DNA is available, so the TRBD1 call from TCRdb remains unchecked. This CDR3 has 14 residues. Germline assignment: CDR1 LGHNA and CDR2 YSLEER.

The chain links TRBV18 to TRBJ2-3. CDR1 is KGHSH and CDR2 is LQKENI in the germline V gene. CDR3 length: 14 amino acids. This chain's CDR3 is CASSPTGGQDTQYF. Full variable domain (outside the CDR3, taken from reference TRBV18 and TRBJ2-3): NAGVMQNPRHLVRRRGQEARLRCSPMKGHSHVYWYRQLPEEGLKFMVYLQKENIIDESGMPKERFSAEFPKEGPSILRIQQVVRGDSAAYFCASSPTGGQDTQYFGPGTRLTVL.